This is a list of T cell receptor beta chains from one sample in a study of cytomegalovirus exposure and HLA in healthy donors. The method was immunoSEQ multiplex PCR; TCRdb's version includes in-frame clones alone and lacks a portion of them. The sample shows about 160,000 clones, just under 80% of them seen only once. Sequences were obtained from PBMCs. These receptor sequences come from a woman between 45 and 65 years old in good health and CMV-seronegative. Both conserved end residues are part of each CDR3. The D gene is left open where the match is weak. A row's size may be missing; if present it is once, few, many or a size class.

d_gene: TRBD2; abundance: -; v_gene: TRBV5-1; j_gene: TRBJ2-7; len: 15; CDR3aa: CASSSLAGASYEQYF; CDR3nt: TGCGCCAGCAGCTCACTAGCGGGGGCCTCCTACGAGCAGTACTTC
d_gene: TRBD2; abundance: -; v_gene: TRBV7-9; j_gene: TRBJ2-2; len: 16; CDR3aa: CASTMGLAGGSGELFF; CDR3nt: TGTGCCAGCACCATGGGACTAGCGGGAGGGTCCGGGGAGCTGTTTTTT
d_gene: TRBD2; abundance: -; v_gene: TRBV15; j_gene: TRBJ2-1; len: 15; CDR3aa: CATSNIAGAYNEQFF; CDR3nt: TGTGCCACCAGCAACATAGCGGGAGCCTACAATGAGCAGTTCTTC
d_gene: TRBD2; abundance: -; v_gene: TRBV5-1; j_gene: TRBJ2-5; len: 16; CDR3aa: CASSFGTSGRFETQYF; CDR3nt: TGCGCCAGCAGCTTTGGGACTAGCGGGAGATTCGAGACCCAGTACTTC
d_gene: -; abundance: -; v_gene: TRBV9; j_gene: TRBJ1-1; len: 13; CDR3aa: CASSVATGTEAFF; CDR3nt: TGTGCCAGCAGCGTAGCTACGGGCACTGAAGCTTTCTTT
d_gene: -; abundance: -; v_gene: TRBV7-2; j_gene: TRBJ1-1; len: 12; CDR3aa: CASSRGNTEAFF; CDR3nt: TGTGCCAGCAGCAGAGGGAACACTGAAGCTTTCTTT
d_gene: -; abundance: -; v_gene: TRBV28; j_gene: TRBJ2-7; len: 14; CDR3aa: CASSFRRDDYEQYF; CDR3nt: TGTGCCAGCAGTTTTCGGCGGGATGACTACGAGCAGTACTTC
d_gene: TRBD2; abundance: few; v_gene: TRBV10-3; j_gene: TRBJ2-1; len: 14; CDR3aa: CATLAGASYNEQFF; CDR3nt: TGTGCCACCCTTGCGGGAGCGTCCTACAATGAGCAGTTCTTC
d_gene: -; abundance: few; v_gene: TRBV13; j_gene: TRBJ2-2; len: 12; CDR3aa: CASSQNHGELFF; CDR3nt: TGTGCCAGCAGCCAGAACCATGGGGAGCTGTTTTTT
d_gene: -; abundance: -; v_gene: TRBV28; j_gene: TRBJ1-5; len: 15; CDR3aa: CASSPAGGGNQPQHF; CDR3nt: TGTGCCAGCAGTCCTGCCGGGGGGGGTAATCAGCCCCAGCATTTT
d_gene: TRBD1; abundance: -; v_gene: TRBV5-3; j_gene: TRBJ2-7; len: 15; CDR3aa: CARSLAPGQGAEQYF; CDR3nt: TGTGCCAGAAGCTTGGCCCCGGGACAGGGAGCCGAGCAGTACTTC
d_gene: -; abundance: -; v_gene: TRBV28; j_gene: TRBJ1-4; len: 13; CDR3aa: CASSFIVNEKLFF; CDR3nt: TGTGCCAGCAGTTTCATAGTTAATGAAAAACTGTTTTTT
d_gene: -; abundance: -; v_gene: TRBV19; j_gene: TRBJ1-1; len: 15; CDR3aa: CASSIGGMGNTEAFF; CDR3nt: TGTGCCAGTAGTATCGGGGGGATGGGGAACACTGAAGCTTTCTTT
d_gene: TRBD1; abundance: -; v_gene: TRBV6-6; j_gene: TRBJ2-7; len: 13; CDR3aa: CASSLDRAYEQYF; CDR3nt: TGTGCCAGCAGTTTGGACAGGGCCTACGAGCAGTACTTC
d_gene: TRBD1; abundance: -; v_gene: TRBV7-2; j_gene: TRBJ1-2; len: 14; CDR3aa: CASSLRQGVRGYTF; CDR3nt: TGTGCCAGCAGCTTAAGACAGGGGGTTAGAGGCTACACCTTC
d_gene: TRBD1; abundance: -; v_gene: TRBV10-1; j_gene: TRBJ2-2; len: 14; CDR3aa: CASRSDRATGELFF; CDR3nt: TGCGCCAGCAGATCGGACAGGGCCACCGGGGAGCTGTTTTTT
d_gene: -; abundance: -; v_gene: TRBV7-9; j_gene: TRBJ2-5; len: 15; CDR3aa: CASTLGGGYSETQYF; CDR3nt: TGTGCCAGCACCCTAGGGGGGGGCTACTCGGAGACCCAGTACTTC
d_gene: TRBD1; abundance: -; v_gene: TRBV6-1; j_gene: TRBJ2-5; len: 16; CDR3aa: CASSERAGGYQETQYF; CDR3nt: TGTGCCAGCAGTGAACGAGCAGGGGGCTACCAAGAGACCCAGTACTTC
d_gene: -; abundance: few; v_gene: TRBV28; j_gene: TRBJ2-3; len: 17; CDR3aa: CASSPPQRSRRTDTQYF; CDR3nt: TGTGCCAGCAGTCCTCCCCAACGGAGCAGACGCACAGATACGCAGTATTTT
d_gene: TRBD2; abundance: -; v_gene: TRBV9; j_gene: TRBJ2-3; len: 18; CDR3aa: CASSVGTSGGYSTDTQYF; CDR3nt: TGTGCCAGCAGCGTGGGGACTAGCGGGGGGTACAGCACAGATACGCAGTATTTT